This T cell receptor beta chain was found in a study of blood T cell repertoires in COVID-19. Overall study context: Samples representing acute and convalescent COVID-19 were sourced from the United States, Italy and Spain. T cells, B-cell-depleted T cells, or PBMCs supplied cDNA or gDNA.

V lost 3 bases, J lost 3 bases, and 10 bases lay in between. Germline CDR1 SQVTM, CDR2 ANQGSEA. The CDR3 is 13 amino acids. In the original processing: Scientists estimated how many nucleated cells there were by amplifying reference gene primers. Sequenced by immunoSEQ multiplex PCR; TCRdb stores in-frame clones only, minus some. V and J calls and clone size are as listed in that table; D and trimming were resolved from the DNA. The sample comprises over 65,000 clones, more than 75% of which are singletons, and around 12% rests with the top ten. This chain connects TRBV29-1 to TRBJ2-3; possibly TRBD2 for D (6 bases). The TCR was taken from a human donor in a cohort sampled during active COVID-19. Sequencing input: peripheral blood. The CDR3 bases are TGCAGCGTTGATTCTGGGGGGACAGATACGCAGTATTTT. As protein: CSVDSGGTDTQYF.